The 21 T cell receptor beta chains presented below share a single source sample, sequenced in a study of early T cells in non-severe SARS-CoV-2 infection (dated by TCRdb to about 2021). Libraries were made using 5' RACE. TCRdb records NextSeq 500 as the sequencer. The public sequencing data were trimmed at Q25 with fastp and processed into clonotypes with MiXCR by TCRdb, which kept only in-frame beta chains. Each entry merges the rows of one CDR3 protein and shows their most common DNA and genes. The sample table records tens of thousands of distinct CDR3 sequences; around 9.1% of these occur just once. 6.5% to 8.5% of the sample belongs to the ten largest clones. Sample: whole blood, taken at baseline. Every receptor here comes from an adult who was a healthcare worker with PCR-confirmed SARS-CoV-2 infection or an uninfected control (not recorded which).

This chain joins TRBV12-3 or TRBV12-4 and TRBJ1-5; D gene ambiguous. Trimming cost V 1 base and J 4 bases, with 8 bases left between them. CDR3 length: 14 residues. The CDR3 DNA is TGTGCCAGCAGTTTAGGACGGGAAAATCAGCCCCAGCATTTT. It translates to CASSLGRENQPQHF.

V and J are TRBV30 and TRBJ2-2; TRBD2 matches at 9 bases. The V gene's germline CDR1 is GTSNPN and CDR2 SVGIG (reference sequence). This CDR3 is built from 15 residues. Losses at the gene ends were 2 bases for V and 4 bases for J; bases not matched to a gene: 5. The CDR3 nucleotides are TGTGCCTGGAGTCGACTAGCGGCGAGCACCGGGGAGCTGTTTTTT. Encoded protein: CAWSRLAASTGELFF.

The chain links TRBV6-1 to TRBJ2-3; 9 positions agree with TRBD1. Trimming at V came to 5 bases and at J to 4 bases, leaving 10 bases not matched to a gene. The CDR3 has 16 amino acids. CDR1 is MNHNS and CDR2 is SASEGT in the germline V gene. This CDR3 is CASSSLRDRVPDTQYF. The CDR3 DNA reads TGTGCCAGCAGTTCCCTCCGGGACAGGGTGCCAGATACGCAGTATTTT.

This clonotype has a handful of counts. The genes are TRBV11-2 and TRBJ2-7; 8 bases are a match to TRBD1. Losses at the gene ends were 3 bases for V and 2 bases for J; bases not matched to a gene: 6. The CDR3 loop spans 15 amino acids. CDR1 and CDR2 from the germline V gene are SGHAT and FQNNGV. CDR3: CASSFDGTGAYEQYF. The CDR3 bases are TGTGCCAGCAGCTTTGATGGGACAGGTGCCTACGAGCAGTACTTC.

This clonotype showed up many times. The V and J genes are TRBV2 and TRBJ2-2; TRBD2 agrees at 11 bases. Trimming cost V 8 bases and J 3 bases; bases outside gene matches: 2. This CDR3 region has 14 residues. Germline V gene lookup returns CDR1 SNHLY and CDR2 FYNNEI. The DNA of the CDR3 is TGTGCCAGCCGGACTAGCGGGCACACCGGGGAGCTGTTTTTT. Residues: CASRTSGHTGELFF.

This clonotype has just a few counts. The chain carries TRBV2 and TRBJ1-5; weak D call: TRBD1 (6 bases). CDR3 length equals 14 residues. Germline assignment: CDR1 SNHLY and CDR2 FYNNEI. V was trimmed by 3 bases and J by 4 bases, leaving 10 bases between them. In DNA form, the CDR3 reads TGTGCCAGCAGTGATGGGGGCAGGAATCAGCCCCAGCATTTT. It translates to CASSDGGRNQPQHF.

J is TRBJ2-2 and V is TRBV11-3; D remains unclear. There are 16 residues in the CDR3. Per germline, CDR1 SGHNT and CDR2 YENEEA. Trimming shortened V by 3 bases and J by 6 bases, and 17 bases separated the two germline ends. The CDR3 protein is CASSLYSQRLAGELFF. The CDR3 nucleotides are TGTGCCAGCAGCTTGTACAGCCAGCGACTGGCCGGGGAGCTGTTTTTT.

This chain connects TRBV25-1 to TRBJ1-1; 9 bases fit TRBD1. Unmatched junction bases numbered 10, after V lost 6 bases and J lost 5 bases. This CDR3 contains 15 residues. Per germline, CDR1 MGHDK and CDR2 SYGVNS. CDR3 in amino acids: CASSEITGGRTEAFF. CDR3 nucleotide sequence: TGTGCCAGCAGCGAGATCACAGGGGGCAGGACTGAAGCTTTCTTT.

This clonotype showed up just once. With a much larger clone just one base away, this may be a read error. V usage is TRBV2 and J usage is TRBJ1-1; a weak D match, TRBD1 (5 bases). V was shortened by 6 bases and J by 1 base, with 12 bases between the two germline ends. This CDR3 has 14 amino acids. Germline values: CDR1 SNHLY, CDR2 FYNNEI. The CDR3 nucleotides are TGTGCCAGCAGGGGGCGGGGATCGAACACTGAAGCTTTCTTT. Its protein is CASRGRGSNTEAFF.

This clonotype was detected only a few times. The genes are TRBV5-4 and TRBJ2-4, with 9 bases matching TRBD2. Trimming cost V 4 bases and J 7 bases; bases outside gene matches: 6. CDR1 SGHNT and CDR2 YYREEE come from the germline V gene (reference sequence). There are 14 residues in the CDR3. CDR3 in DNA: TGTGCCAGCAGCAATAGCGGGGGCCTTAACATTCAGTACTTC. Protein sequence: CASSNSGGLNIQYF.

The chain is built from TRBV21-1 and TRBJ2-3; TRBD2 was called by the table and not checked on the DNA. TRBV21-1 is flagged as a pseudogene. This CDR3 spans 18 amino acids. CDR3 residues: CASSKALRPTKRSDTQYF. In DNA, the CDR3 is TGTGCCAGCAGCAAAGCGCTAAGGCCCACCAAACGCTCAGATACGCAGTATTTT.

This clonotype was picked up a small number of times. V and J are TRBV5-4 and TRBJ2-4; 8 nucleotides agree with TRBD1. The V and J ends lost 2 bases and 1 base, in that order; junction bases with no gene match: 8. CDR1 SGHNT and CDR2 YYREEE come from the germline V gene (reference sequence). The CDR3 has 17 residues. The CDR3 DNA is TGTGCCAGCAGCTTAGGGGAGACAGGGGCGGCCAAAAACATTCAGTACTTC. This gives the protein CASSLGETGAAKNIQYF.

This clonotype came up a few times. Compared with germline, one end of the junction differs, possibly owing to a read error. This chain joins TRBV27 and TRBJ1-6; 7 bases fit TRBD1. The germline gives CDR1 MNHEY, CDR2 SMNVEV (reference sequence). CDR3 size: 14 residues. The CDR3 DNA reads as TGTGTCAGCAGCCCGGGACAGTATAATTCACCCCTCCACTTT. This gives the protein CVSSPGQYNSPLHF.

This clonotype was picked up a small number of times. V usage is TRBV7-2 and J usage is TRBJ1-6; D call uncertain. The V end lost 2 bases, the J end lost 0 bases, and 5 bases lay between the germline ends. CDR3 length: 15 residues. Germline V CDR1 and CDR2: SGHTA, FQGNSA. The CDR3 loop reads CASSLHNSYNSPLHF. For the CDR3, the DNA is TGTGCCAGCAGCTTACATAACTCCTATAATTCACCCCTCCACTTT.

This clonotype was observed a few times. V and J are TRBV2 and TRBJ1-2; D might be TRBD1 (5 bases). The CDR3 totals 13 residues. Trimming removed 6 bases at V and 5 bases at J, with 13 bases between. CDR1 and CDR2 from the germline V gene are SNHLY and FYNNEI. Here the CDR3 reads CASRGQGGYGYTF. CDR3 nucleotide sequence: TGTGCCAGCAGGGGTCAGGGCGGTTATGGCTACACCTTC. Supplemented by reference TRBV2 and TRBJ1-2, the full variable domain reads EPEVTQTPSHQVTQMGQEVILRCVPISNHLYFYWYRQILGQKVEFLVSFYNNEISEKSEIFDDQFSVERPDGSNFTLKIRSTKLEDSAMYFCASRGQGGYGYTFGSGTRLTVV.

This rearrangement joins TRBV10-3 to TRBJ2-7; D gene uncertain. V lost 2 bases and J 6 bases, leaving 5 bases between the germline ends. Germline CDR1 reads ENHRY; CDR2 reads SYGVKD. This CDR3 is built from 11 residues. CDR3 loop: CAISEGSEQYF. As DNA, the CDR3 is TGTGCCATCAGTGAGGGATCCGAGCAGTACTTC.

This clonotype has more than one count but fewer than ten. The rearrangement links TRBV6-5 to TRBJ2-6; tentatively, D is TRBD1 (6 bases). The CDR3 consists of 16 residues. Trimming removed 6 bases at V and 4 bases at J, with 16 bases between. Germline CDR1 MNHEY, CDR2 SVGAGI. CDR3 sequence (DNA): TGTGCCAGCAGGACAGGAGTCATGGTGGGGGCCAACGTCCTGACTTTC. It specifies CASRTGVMVGANVLTF.

This clonotype was detected only a few times. CDR3 in DNA: TGTGCCAGCAGCCAAGGCCCGCTAGATTCCATCTACAATGAGCAGTTCTTC. Residues: CASSQGPLDSIYNEQFF. This chain links TRBV4-2 with TRBJ2-1, with unresolved D. V was shortened by 1 base and J by 3 bases, with 16 bases between the two germline ends. CDR3 size: 17 residues. Germline lookup yields CDR1 LGHNA and CDR2 YNFKEQ.

Points on this clonotype: Relative to the germline gene, one junction end is altered; a read error may explain this. This chain joins TRBV13 and TRBJ1-1; TRBD1 agrees at 7 bases. The germline CDR1 and CDR2 sequences are PRHDT and FYEKMQ (reference sequence). This CDR3 has 15 residues. CDR3: CASSPQGTLNTEVFF. The DNA for the CDR3 is TGTGCCAGCAGCCCACAGGGGACCTTGAACACTGAAGTTTTCTTT.

This clonotype has a handful of counts. The chain links TRBV13 to TRBJ2-1, with 13 bases aligning to TRBD2. The CDR3 contains 15 residues. CDR1 and CDR2 (germline): PRHDT, FYEKMQ (reference sequence). The trim removed 5 bases at V and 3 bases at J, leaving 1 base unmatched. The CDR3 spells CASSRTSGGYNEQFF. Written as DNA, the CDR3 is TGTGCCAGCAGCCGGACTAGCGGGGGCTACAATGAGCAGTTCTTC.

The table lists this clonotype with many counts. The chain joins TRBV7-3 to TRBJ2-3; 10 bases are shared with TRBD1. This CDR3 is 14 amino acids long. CDR1 and CDR2 from the germline V gene are SGHTA and FQGTGA. After removal of 6 bases from V and 6 bases from J, the junction contained 6 bases not matched to a gene. The CDR3 DNA sequence: TGTGCCAGCAGGGCGACAGGGGGCGCGGATACGCAGTATTTT. Its protein is CASRATGGADTQYF.